The next 17 T cell receptor beta chains were all read from a single sample in a study of blood T cells in healthy people across ages. A sample-barcoded 5' primer and a J-beta primer mix were used in a second PCR of roughly 7 to 11 cycles. TCRdb redid the calling of the 5' RACE reads with MiXCR, one entry per CDR3 protein. Here the sample spans 660,000 or so distinct CDR3 sequences, 58% being singletons. The sample was blood. The source of these receptors is a man aged 55 to 70 in good health.

Many counts were recorded for this clonotype. The junction departs from germline at one end; a sequencing error may be responsible. The chain links TRBV5-1 to TRBJ2-5; 8 positions match TRBD1. Germline V gene data show CDR1 as SGHRS and CDR2 as YFSETQ. CDR3 length: 14 amino acids. CDR3 region: CASSAGQGQETQYF. CDR3 coding DNA: TGTGCCAGCAGCGCCGGACAGGGCCAAGAGACCCAGTACTTC.

This chain connects TRBV7-2 to TRBJ2-1, with 12 bases identical to TRBD1. After removal of 0 bases from V and 4 bases from J, the junction contained 4 bases not matched to a gene. This CDR3 is built from 17 residues. Germline V gene sequence: CDR1 SGHTA, CDR2 FQGNSA. The CDR3 spells CASSLAGDRGLYNEQFF. CDR3 bases: TGTGCCAGCAGCTTAGCCGGGGACAGGGGGCTGTACAATGAGCAGTTCTTC.

The chain links TRBV7-6 to TRBJ1-6; perhaps TRBD1 as D (5 bases). From germline, CDR1 is SGHVS and CDR2 FNYEAQ. V dropped 5 bases and J dropped 7 bases, with 9 bases sitting between them. The CDR3 loop spans 13 amino acids. CDR3 sequence reads: CASSGAQNSPLHF. The DNA for the CDR3 is TGTGCCAGCAGCGGGGCCCAGAATTCACCCCTCCACTTT.

The table lists this clonotype with many counts. The chain combines TRBV12-3 or TRBV12-4 with TRBJ2-3; D may correspond to TRBD1 or TRBD2 (5 bases each). The ends were cut back, 2 bases at V and 4 bases at J, with 7 bases in the middle. This CDR3 is built from 13 residues. CDR3 in DNA: TGTGCCAGCAGTTTACTGGGGGCAGATACGCAGTATTTT. It is translated as CASSLLGADTQYF.

The genes are TRBV27 and TRBJ1-2; D is uncertain. Trimming pared 3 bases from V and 6 bases from J, leaving 11 bases between. Germline V gene lookup returns CDR1 MNHEY and CDR2 SMNVEV (reference sequence). CDR3 length: 13 amino acids. This chain's CDR3 is CASSFRGWHGYTF. The CDR3 DNA reads TGTGCCAGCAGTTTTCGAGGGTGGCATGGCTACACCTTC.

The V call is TRBV12-3 or TRBV12-4, the J call TRBJ2-1, with D possibly being TRBD1 or TRBD2 (5 bases each). The germline V and J ends were trimmed by 1 base and 9 bases, with 13 bases remaining between them. The CDR3 runs to 14 residues. CDR3 loop: CASSLGWVRGEQFF. CDR3 coding DNA: TGTGCCAGCAGTTTAGGTTGGGTGAGGGGTGAGCAGTTCTTC.

This chain links TRBV20-1 with TRBJ1-5; D gene ambiguous. CDR3 length: 16 amino acids. Germline lookup yields CDR1 DFQATT and CDR2 SNEGSKA (reference sequence). Trimming shortened V by 0 bases and J by 4 bases, and 16 bases separated the two germline ends. The CDR3 coding sequence is TGCAGTGCTAGAGACTGGCAGGTTCTCCATAATCAGCCCCAGCATTTT. Translating it yields CSARDWQVLHNQPQHF.

About this clonotype: One end of the junction varies from germline; a read error may be responsible. The chain is built from TRBV29-1 and TRBJ1-2, with 9 bases fitting TRBD1. The CDR3 sequence is 11 residues long. Germline lookup yields CDR1 SQVTM and CDR2 ANQGSEA. The CDR3 reads CSVGTGRGYTF. CDR3 coding DNA: TGCAGCGTAGGGACAGGGAGAGGCTACACCTTT.

The genes are TRBV20-1 and TRBJ1-1; 7 bases match TRBD1. Germline assignment: CDR1 DFQATT and CDR2 SNEGSKA (reference sequence). The CDR3 is 16 residues long. V lost 3 bases, J lost 0 bases, and 10 bases stayed unmatched. In DNA, the CDR3 is TGCAGTGCTAGTCACGAACAGGGGAACATGAACACTGAAGCTTTCTTT. Protein product: CSASHEQGNMNTEAFF.

V gene TRBV12-3 or TRBV12-4 combines with J gene TRBJ2-5; D remains ambiguous. V gave up 1 base and J gave up 10 bases, with 10 bases separating them. This CDR3 comprises 12 residues. CDR3 sequence: CASSLDGNRQYF. CDR3 sequence (DNA): TGTGCCAGCAGTTTAGATGGCAACCGCCAGTACTTC.

This clonotype was detected ten times or more. The chain links TRBV9 to TRBJ1-2; D is perhaps TRBD1 (6 bases). This CDR3 spans 14 amino acids. Germline lookup yields CDR1 SGDLS and CDR2 YYNGEE. V was shortened by 4 bases and J by 6 bases, with 16 bases between the two germline ends. The CDR3 nucleotides read TGTGCCAGCAGCCGTGGACATAACAGGGATGGCTACACCTTC. Protein product: CASSRGHNRDGYTF. The full variable domain, its missing parts supplied by reference TRBV9 and TRBJ1-2, is DSGVTQTPKHLITATGQRVTLRCSPRSGDLSVYWYQQSLDQGLQFLIQYYNGEERAKGNILERFSAQQFPDLHSELNLSSLELGDSALYFCASSRGHNRDGYTFGSGTRLTVV.

This clonotype appeared a few times. The chain couples TRBV29-1 to TRBJ1-4; D unresolved. In germline, CDR1 is SQVTM, CDR2 ANQGSEA. The V end was cut by 6 bases, the J end by 6 bases, with 17 bases between. The CDR3 is 14 residues long. CDR3 region: CSVGWVPGDEKLFF. In nucleotides, the CDR3 is TGCAGCGTCGGGTGGGTTCCCGGGGATGAAAAACTGTTTTTT.

The CDR3 DNA is TGCAGCGTCATCAGACTCGATACGCAGTATTTT. Its translation is CSVIRLDTQYF. This chain uses TRBV29-1 with TRBJ2-3; no clear D. Trimming stripped 6 bases from V and 6 bases from J, with 10 bases between. Germline CDR1 SQVTM, CDR2 ANQGSEA. The CDR3 contains 11 residues.

The V call is TRBV5-1, the J call TRBJ2-2; the D is unclear. CDR3 length: 17 residues. V was clipped by 5 bases and J by 1 base, with 18 bases between them. Per the germline V gene, CDR1 is SGHRS and CDR2 is YFSETQ. The CDR3 spells CASRPAYGEKNTGELFF. CDR3 DNA sequence: TGCGCCAGCAGGCCGGCTTACGGCGAAAAGAACACCGGGGAGCTGTTTTTT.

This clonotype was seen only a few times. V is TRBV13 and J is TRBJ2-6; D remains unclear. CDR3 size: 15 residues. Germline V gene data show CDR1 as PRHDT and CDR2 as FYEKMQ (reference sequence). Trimming took 4 bases from V and 0 from J, leaving 7 bases between them. The CDR3: CASSSGYSGANVLTF. The DNA for the CDR3 is TGTGCCAGCAGCTCTGGGTACTCTGGGGCCAACGTCCTGACTTTC.

This chain uses TRBV6-4 with TRBJ1-5; TRBD1 is a possible D gene (5 bases). Trimming removed 4 bases at V and 5 bases at J, with 15 bases between. Germline CDR1 reads MRHNA; CDR2 reads SNTAGT. The CDR3 extends over 15 amino acids. The DNA of the CDR3 is TGTGCCAGCAGTGCGGCCCCCGGAGGGGATCAGCCCCAGCATTTT. It specifies CASSAAPGGDQPQHF.

This clonotype was counted between two and nine times. The V gene is TRBV20-1, the J gene TRBJ2-7; the D call may be TRBD1 or TRBD2 (6 bases each). CDR3 length: 15 amino acids. Trimming took off 4 bases at V and 1 base at J, with 17 bases between the two ends. Germline CDR1 is DFQATT and CDR2 is SNEGSKA (reference sequence). CDR3 sequence: CSATTGGGGSYEQYF. The CDR3 nucleotides are TGCAGTGCTACAACGGGTGGAGGGGGGTCCTACGAGCAGTACTTC.